The 14 T cell receptor delta chains below all came from one sample that was sequenced in a study of gamma-delta chains in newborns, infants, children. TCRdb reprocessed the reads using CATT. Of nearly 5,500 delta-chain clones listed, under 20% are singletons. Source material: blood. The receptors derive from a child who was a newborn, infant or young child, either healthy, febrile or measles-vaccinated (not recorded which).

A few counts support this clone. A much larger clone differs by one base, so this may be a read error. This specimen includes other DNA sequences encoding the same CDR3. The V call is TRDV2, the J call TRDJ1; 11 positions agree with TRDD3. Per the germline V gene, CDR1 is GEAIGNYY and CDR2 is EKD. Trimming took 3 bases from V and 5 from J; bases not matched to a gene: 16. There are 18 residues in the CDR3. The chain's CDR3 is CACDFLTGGYPPQDKLIF. DNA of the CDR3: TGTGCCTGTGACTTCCTAACTGGGGGATATCCGCCTCAGGATAAACTCATCTTT.

As for this clone: A much larger clone lies a single base off, so this may be a read error. Other DNA sequences in the same sample also yield this CDR3. The chain carries TRDV2 and TRDJ2; TRDD3 matches 7 bases. V lost 3 bases and J lost 8; bases outside the gene matches: 8. This CDR3 is 14 amino acids long. Germline CDR1 is GEAIGNYY and CDR2 is EKD. The CDR3 DNA follows: TGTGCCTGTGACCCACTGGGGATTGGCGCACAACTCTTCTTT. As protein: CACDPLGIGAQLFF.

By its share, this clone is large (0.1 to 1%). Additional DNA sequences in this sample encode the identical CDR3. The chain uses TRDV2 and TRDJ1; 7 bases line up with TRDD3. With V trimmed by 3 bases and J by 0 bases, 9 bases remained unmatched. The CDR3 is 16 amino acids. Germline CDR1 reads GEAIGNYY; CDR2 reads EKD. CDR3: CACDRLGARYTDKLIF. The CDR3 nucleotides read TGTGCCTGTGACCGGCTGGGGGCCCGGTACACCGATAAACTCATCTTT.

This clone is labeled as medium-sized. The chain carries TRDV2 and TRDJ3; 10 positions agree with TRDD3. The CDR3 consists of 18 residues. Germline lookup yields CDR1 GEAIGNYY and CDR2 EKD. The V segment lost 0 bases and the J segment 0 bases; nucleotides outside the gene matches: 1. CDR3 sequence reads: CACDTVGDTSWDTRQMFF. The CDR3 region has the DNA TGTGCCTGTGACACCGTGGGGGATACCTCCTGGGACACCCGACAGATGTTTTTC.

V usage is TRDV2 and J usage is TRDJ3; 8 bases agree with TRDD3. CDR1 is GEAIGNYY, CDR2 EKD, per germline. The V and J ends lost 0 bases and 0 bases, in that order; junction bases with no gene match: 6. The CDR3 is made up of 19 amino acids. CDR3 protein: CACDTMGDSSSWDTRQMFF. The CDR3 coding sequence is TGTGCCTGTGACACCATGGGGGATTCAAGCTCCTGGGACACCCGACAGATGTTTTTC.

This clone turned up a few times. The sample contains more than one DNA sequence encoding this CDR3. The chain recombines TRDV2 with TRDJ3; TRDD3 agrees at 12 bases. The CDR3 runs 18 residues. Germline V gene lookup returns CDR1 GEAIGNYY and CDR2 EKD. V trimming: 0 bases; J trimming: 5 bases; junction bases outside the gene matches: 4. The CDR3 loop reads CACDTLGDTRRDTRQMFF. The CDR3, as DNA: TGTGCCTGTGACACCCTGGGGGATACGCGCCGGGACACCCGACAGATGTTTTTC.

The sample holds a few counts of this clone. The chain is built from TRDV2 and TRDJ3; 11 positions match TRDD3. The trim removed 1 base at V and 4 bases at J, leaving 5 bases unmatched. Germline CDR1 is GEAIGNYY and CDR2 is EKD. The CDR3 runs to 18 residues. The CDR3 reads CACDTGGYAEWDTRQMFF. CDR3 in DNA: TGTGCCTGTGACACTGGGGGATACGCAGAATGGGACACCCGACAGATGTTTTTC.

With respect to this clone: A much larger clone is a single base away; this may be a read error. V usage is TRDV1 and J usage is TRDJ1, with 8 bases that match TRDD3. In the absence of a J gene in TCRdb, the DNA was matched to germline to assign it here. This CDR3 comprises 20 residues. Germline CDR1 TSWWSYY, CDR2 QGS. The DNA for the CDR3 is TGTGCTATTGGGGAACTTTCCCAATGGGGGATGCCCCGAAGTACCGATAAACTCATCTTT. This codes for CAIGELSQWGMPRSTDKLIF.

This clone is medium-sized within its sample. Distinct nucleotide sequences in the sample also encode this CDR3. V is TRDV2 and J is TRDJ3; TRDD3 matches 8 bases. The V gene's germline CDR1 is GEAIGNYY and CDR2 EKD. CDR3 length: 20 amino acids. J gave up 0 bases and V 0 bases, and 9 bases lay outside the gene matches. CDR3 in amino acids: CACDTLLGGHGSWDTRQMFF. The CDR3 nucleotides read TGTGCCTGTGACACCCTACTGGGGGGCCACGGCTCCTGGGACACCCGACAGATGTTTTTC.

CDR3 nucleotides: TGTGCTCTTGGGTCTTTACTGGGGGATGTAGCACGCGACACCGATAAACTCATCTTT. This gives the protein CALGSLLGDVARDTDKLIF. The chain has TRDV1 and TRDJ1; 10 nucleotides agree with TRDD3. In germline, CDR1 is TSWWSYY, CDR2 QGS. After removal of 5 bases from V and 0 bases from J, the junction contained 15 bases not matched to a gene. The length of the CDR3 is 19 residues.

This clone qualifies as medium-sized. V is TRDV2 and J is TRDJ1; D call uncertain. This CDR3 spans 14 amino acids. V lost 3 bases, J lost 0 bases, and 10 bases lay in between. The V gene's germline CDR1 is GEAIGNYY and CDR2 EKD. The CDR3 loop is CACDYAPYTDKLIF. The CDR3 DNA is TGTGCCTGTGACTACGCACCCTACACCGATAAACTCATCTTT.

This clone is categorized as large. This rearrangement joins TRDV1 to TRDJ4, with TRDD3 matching over 9 bases. The CDR3 spans 19 residues. Germline V gene lookup returns CDR1 TSWWSYY and CDR2 QGS. With 0 bases clipped from V and 1 base from J, the junction kept 15 bases outside the gene matches. The DNA of the CDR3 is TGTGCTCTTGGGGAACTAAGGGAGCTTCACTACTGGGGGAGCAGACCCCTGATCTTT. This codes for CALGELRELHYWGSRPLIF.

This chain uses TRDV2 with TRDJ1; 7 bases fit TRDD2. The J gene, missing from TCRdb, was assigned here through DNA to germline matching. V was clipped by 3 bases and J by 3 bases; unmatched bases: 24. The CDR3 covers 20 residues. CDR1 and CDR2 (germline): GEAIGNYY, EKD. CDR3 DNA: TGTGCCTGTGACCCTGTTCCTACCCGGGGGCCGTCCACCCCGTCCGATAAACTCATCTTT. It is translated as CACDPVPTRGPSTPSDKLIF.

Sample share makes this clone medium-sized. This sequence joins TRDV2 and TRDJ3; D is unresolved. V was cut by 1 base and J by 0 bases, with 21 bases left in between. The CDR3 extends over 21 amino acids. CDR1 is GEAIGNYY and CDR2 is EKD in the germline V gene. The CDR3, as DNA: TGTGCCTGTGACACTGGGTACTTTGGCCCCCAGAGCTCCTGGGACACCCGACAGATGTTTTTC. Translated: CACDTGYFGPQSSWDTRQMFF.